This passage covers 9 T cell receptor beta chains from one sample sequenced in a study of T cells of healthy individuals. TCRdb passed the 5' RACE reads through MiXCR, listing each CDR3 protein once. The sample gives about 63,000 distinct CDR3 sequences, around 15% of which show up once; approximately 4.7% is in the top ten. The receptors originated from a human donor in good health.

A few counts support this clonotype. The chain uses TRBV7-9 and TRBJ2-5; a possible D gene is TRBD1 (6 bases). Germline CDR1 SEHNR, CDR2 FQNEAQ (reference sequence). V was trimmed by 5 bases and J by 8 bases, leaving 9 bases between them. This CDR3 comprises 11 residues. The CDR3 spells CASSLDRTQYF. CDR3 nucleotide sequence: TGTGCCAGCAGCCTGGACAGAACCCAGTACTTC.

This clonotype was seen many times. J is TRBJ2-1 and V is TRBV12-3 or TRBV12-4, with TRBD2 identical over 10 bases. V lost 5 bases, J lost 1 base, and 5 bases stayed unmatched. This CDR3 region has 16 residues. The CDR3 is CASSPPSGRSYNEQFF. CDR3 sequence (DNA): TGTGCCAGCAGTCCCCCTAGCGGGAGATCCTACAATGAGCAGTTCTTC.

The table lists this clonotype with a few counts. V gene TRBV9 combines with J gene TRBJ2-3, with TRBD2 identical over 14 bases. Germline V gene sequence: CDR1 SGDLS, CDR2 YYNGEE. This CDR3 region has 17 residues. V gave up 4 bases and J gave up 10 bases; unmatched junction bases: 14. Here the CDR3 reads CASSPRGGLAGVEAQYF. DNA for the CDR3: TGTGCCAGCAGCCCCAGAGGGGGACTAGCGGGAGTAGAGGCGCAGTATTTT.

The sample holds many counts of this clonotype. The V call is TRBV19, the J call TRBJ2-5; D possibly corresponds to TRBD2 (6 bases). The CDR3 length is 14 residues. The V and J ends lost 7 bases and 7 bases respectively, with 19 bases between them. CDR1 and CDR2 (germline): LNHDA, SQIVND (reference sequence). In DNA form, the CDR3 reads TGTGCCAGTACCCAAGCTGGGGCAGCGGGGACCCAGTACTTC. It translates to CASTQAGAAGTQYF.

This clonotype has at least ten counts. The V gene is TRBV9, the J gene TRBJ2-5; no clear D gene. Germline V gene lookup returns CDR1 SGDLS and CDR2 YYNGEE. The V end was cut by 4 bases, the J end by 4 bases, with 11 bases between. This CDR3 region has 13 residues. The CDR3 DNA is TGTGCCAGCAGCACCCGAGTGGGAGAGACCCAGTACTTC. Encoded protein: CASSTRVGETQYF.

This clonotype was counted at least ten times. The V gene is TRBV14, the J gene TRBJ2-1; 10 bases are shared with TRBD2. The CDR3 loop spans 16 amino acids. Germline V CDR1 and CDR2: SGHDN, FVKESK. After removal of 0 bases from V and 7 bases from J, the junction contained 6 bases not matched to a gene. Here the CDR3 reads CASSQEGTSELNEQFF. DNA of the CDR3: TGTGCCAGCAGCCAAGAGGGGACTAGCGAATTAAATGAGCAGTTCTTC.

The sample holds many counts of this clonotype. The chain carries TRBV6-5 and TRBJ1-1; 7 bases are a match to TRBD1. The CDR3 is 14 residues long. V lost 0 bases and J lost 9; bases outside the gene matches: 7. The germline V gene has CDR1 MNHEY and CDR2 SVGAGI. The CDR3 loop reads CASSYSEGARKAFF. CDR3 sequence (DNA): TGTGCCAGCAGTTACTCGGAGGGGGCTAGGAAAGCTTTCTTT.

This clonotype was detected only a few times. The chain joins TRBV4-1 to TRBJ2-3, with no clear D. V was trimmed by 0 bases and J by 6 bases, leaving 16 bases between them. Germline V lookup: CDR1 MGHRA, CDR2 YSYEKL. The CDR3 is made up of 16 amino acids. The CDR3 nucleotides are TGCGCCAGCAGCCAAGAGCCCCTAGATCGTTTCGATACGCAGTATTTT. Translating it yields CASSQEPLDRFDTQYF.

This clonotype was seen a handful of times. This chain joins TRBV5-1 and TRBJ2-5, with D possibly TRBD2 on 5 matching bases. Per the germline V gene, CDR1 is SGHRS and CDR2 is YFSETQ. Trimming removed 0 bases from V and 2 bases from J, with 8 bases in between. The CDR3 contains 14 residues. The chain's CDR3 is CASSLAGGQETQYF. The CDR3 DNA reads TGCGCCAGCAGCTTGGCTGGAGGACAAGAGACCCAGTACTTC.